Listed below are T cell receptor beta chains from one sample, sequenced in a study of T cell repertoires in cytomegalovirus infection. No antigens are known for them. Using its own MiXCR run on the reads, TCRdb lists one record per CDR3 protein. The table includes fewer than 950,000 distinct CDR3 sequences, roughly 33% detected once. The sequenced sample was cultured CD8+ T cells from PBMCs, obtained from culture after CMV antigen stimulation. The receptors here all came from a human donor in good health (CMV status not recorded). Some clones in this sample may be carry-over from other donors' samples. Each CDR3 is given with its conserved first and last residue. D genes are given only for firm matches. Clone size, where shown, is once, few, many, or a class for clones that have expanded.

>NA|TRBV2|many|TRBJ1-2
CASNSYGQNYGYTF
TGTGCCAGCAACTCATATGGGCAAAACTATGGCTACACCTTC
>NA|TRBV6-2/TRBV6-3|few|TRBJ1-5
CASSYGKTYNQPQHF
TGTGCCAGCAGTTACGGGAAAACCTATAATCAGCCCCAGCATTTT
>NA|TRBV27|NA|TRBJ1-5
CASSLVGAHQPQHF
TGTGCCAGCAGTTTAGTGGGGGCCCATCAGCCCCAGCATTTT
>NA|TRBV7-9|NA|TRBJ2-3
CASRYDSTDTQYF
TGTGCCAGCAGATATGACTCCACAGATACGCAGTATTTT
>NA|TRBV7-8|many|TRBJ2-2
CAGERETGELFF
TGTGCCGGCGAGAGGGAAACCGGGGAGCTGTTTTTT
>NA|TRBV27|NA|TRBJ2-7
CASRDTGTNPYEQYF
TGTGCCAGCAGAGATACAGGGACAAACCCCTACGAGCAGTACTTC
>TRBD1|TRBV5-1|NA|TRBJ2-3
CASSLERTGAGGTQYF
TGCGCCAGCAGCTTGGAACGGACAGGGGCGGGTGGTACGCAGTATTTT
>TRBD1|TRBV4-1|few|TRBJ2-3
CASSQVMTGGIDTQYF
TGCGCCAGCAGCCAAGTAATGACAGGGGGTATAGATACGCAGTATTTT
>NA|TRBV7-9|few|TRBJ2-7
CASSPRDLPEYEQYF
TGTGCCAGCAGCCCAAGGGACCTCCCTGAGTACGAGCAGTACTTC
>NA|TRBV12-3/TRBV12-4|many|TRBJ2-1
CASSLIRNEQFF
TGTGCCAGCAGTTTAATTAGGAATGAGCAGTTCTTC
>NA|TRBV27|NA|TRBJ2-1
CASSWGRGLEQFF
TGTGCCAGCAGTTGGGGGAGGGGGCTTGAGCAGTTCTTC
>NA|TRBV2|few|TRBJ1-3
CASRDSRGNTIYF
TGTGCCAGCAGGGACAGCCGTGGAAACACCATATATTTT
>NA|TRBV7-1|NA|TRBJ2-1
CASPSGTEQFF
TGTGCCAGCCCCAGCGGGACAGAGCAGTTCTTC
>NA|TRBV15|NA|TRBJ2-1
CATSRDHPQSSYNEQFF
TGTGCCACCAGCAGAGATCATCCCCAAAGCTCCTACAATGAGCAGTTCTTC
>TRBD1|TRBV27|NA|TRBJ1-6
CASKSGQTNSPLHF
TGTGCCAGCAAGTCGGGACAGACTAATTCACCCCTCCACTTT
>NA|TRBV27|few|TRBJ1-2
CASSLDLRGYTF
TGTGCCAGCAGCTTGGACTTACGAGGCTACACCTTC
>NA|TRBV7-4|once|TRBJ1-1
CASSLVLLLGAFF
TGTGCCAGCAGCTTAGTCTTGCTGTTGGGAGCTTTCTTT
>NA|TRBV12-3/TRBV12-4|NA|TRBJ2-7
CASSFVERPYEQYF
TGTGCCAGCAGTTTTGTGGAAAGACCCTACGAGCAGTACTTC
>TRBD1|TRBV4-1|few|TRBJ2-1
CASSQDWDRVNNEQFF
TGCGCCAGCAGCCAAGACTGGGACAGGGTAAACAATGAGCAGTTCTTC
>NA|TRBV10-3|few|TRBJ2-2
CAISELGENTGELFF
TGTGCCATCAGTGAGTTAGGGGAGAACACCGGGGAGCTGTTTTTT
>TRBD1|TRBV7-9|NA|TRBJ1-2
CASSYGAGGPHF
TGTGCCAGCAGCTATGGGGCAGGGGGCCCCCACTTC
>NA|TRBV20-1|NA|TRBJ1-4
CSASFSEKLFF
TGCAGTGCCTCGTTTTCTGAAAAACTGTTTTTT
>NA|TRBV29-1|NA|TRBJ2-1
CSVEIRDRLNDQFF
TGCAGCGTTGAAATCAGGGACCGCCTCAATGACCAGTTCTTC
>NA|TRBV19|NA|TRBJ2-2
CASIRNTGELFF
TGTGCCAGTATCCGTAACACCGGGGAGCTGTTTTTT
>NA|TRBV5-1|NA|TRBJ1-2
CASSLNIGYGYTF
TGCGCCAGCAGCTTGAACATAGGATATGGCTACACCTTC
>TRBD2|TRBV20-1|NA|TRBJ2-3
CSALAGKGTDTQYF
TGCAGTGCTCTAGCGGGGAAAGGCACAGATACGCAGTATTTT
>TRBD1|TRBV7-2|many|TRBJ1-4
CASSPGGWGEKLFF
TGTGCCAGCAGCCCAGGGGGCTGGGGTGAAAAACTGTTTTTT
>NA|TRBV9|NA|TRBJ1-3
CASSTIGGTPGNTIYF
TGTGCCAGCAGCACAATCGGGGGGACACCTGGAAACACCATATATTTT
>TRBD2|TRBV6-5|NA|TRBJ2-3
CASSSRWISGTYTDTQYF
TGTGCCAGCAGTTCGCGATGGATTAGCGGGACCTACACAGATACGCAGTATTTT
>TRBD2|TRBV20-1|few|TRBJ2-5
CSAREPSGGAGAQETQYF
TGCAGTGCTAGAGAACCCAGCGGGGGGGCCGGGGCCCAAGAGACCCAGTACTTC
>NA|TRBV27|NA|TRBJ1-2
CASKGQNYGYTF
TGTGCCAGCAAAGGACAGAACTATGGCTACACCTTC
>TRBD1|TRBV23-1|few|TRBJ2-7
CASSQSGQGEDRASYEQYF
TGCGCCAGCAGTCAATCGGGACAGGGCGAAGACAGGGCCTCCTACGAGCAGTACTTC
>TRBD1|TRBV19|few|TRBJ1-6
CASTKGQGEGSYNSPLHF
TGTGCCAGTACCAAAGGACAGGGGGAAGGATCCTATAATTCACCCCTCCACTTT
>TRBD1|TRBV9|few|TRBJ1-1
CASSVGDSLAEAFF
TGTGCCAGCAGCGTTGGGGACAGTCTCGCTGAAGCTTTCTTT
>NA|TRBV28|NA|TRBJ2-1
CASSSPLDSYNEQFF
TGTGCCAGCAGTTCCCCCCTGGACTCCTACAATGAGCAGTTCTTC
>NA|TRBV12-3/TRBV12-4|few|TRBJ2-6
CASSVHNVLTF
TGTGCCAGCAGCGTTCACAACGTCCTGACTTTC
>NA|TRBV12-3/TRBV12-4|NA|TRBJ1-4
CASTPRGSNEKLFF
TGTGCCAGCACACCCAGAGGGTCGAATGAAAAACTGTTTTTT
>TRBD1|TRBV6-1|NA|TRBJ2-7
CASSGTGEASYEQYF
TGTGCCAGCAGTGGGACAGGGGAGGCCTCCTACGAGCAGTACTTC
>NA|TRBV7-3|few|TRBJ2-1
CASSFWGNSYNEQFF
TGTGCCAGCAGCTTTTGGGGAAACTCCTACAATGAGCAGTTCTTC
>NA|TRBV6-6|few|TRBJ1-4
CASSYTLVSANEKLFF
TGTGCCAGCAGTTACACCCTCGTTTCGGCTAATGAAAAACTGTTTTTT
>TRBD2|TRBV28|NA|TRBJ2-1
CASSLEFRGGAFF
TGTGCCAGCAGTTTGGAATTCCGGGGGGGCGCGTTCTTC
>NA|TRBV9|NA|TRBJ1-4
CASSSPRETNEKLFF
TGTGCCAGCAGCAGCCCTAGGGAGACTAATGAAAAACTGTTTTTT
>NA|TRBV10-3|NA|TRBJ1-2
CAISDPGYGYTF
TGTGCCATCAGCGACCCCGGCTATGGCTACACCTTC
>NA|TRBV4-1|NA|TRBJ1-1
CASSQDEGAEDTEAFF
TGCGCCAGCAGCCAAGATGAAGGGGCGGAGGACACTGAAGCTTTCTTT
>NA|TRBV7-8|many|TRBJ2-3
CASSLPGGDTQYF
TGTGCCAGCAGCCTACCCGGCGGAGATACGCAGTATTTT
>NA|TRBV27|NA|TRBJ1-2
CASSLSSNDGYTF
TGTGCCAGCAGTTTATCCTCAAATGATGGCTACACCTTC
>NA|TRBV5-1|NA|TRBJ2-5
CASSLSGDTPETQYF
TGCGCCAGCAGCCTGAGCGGGGACACCCCAGAGACCCAGTACTTC
>NA|TRBV12-5|few|TRBJ2-2
CASGAPGTGELFF
TGTGCTAGTGGAGCCCCGGGCACCGGGGAGCTGTTTTTT
>NA|TRBV2|NA|TRBJ1-3
CASSVTDGSGNTIYF
TGTGCCAGCAGTGTCACAGACGGATCTGGAAACACCATATATTTT
>NA|TRBV20-1|NA|TRBJ2-1
CSAPGRGGNEQFF
TGCAGTGCCCCCGGGCGGGGCGGGAATGAGCAGTTCTTC
>NA|TRBV6-4|NA|TRBJ2-1
CASSDSRNEQFF
TGTGCCAGCAGTGACTCCCGAAATGAGCAGTTCTTC
>NA|TRBV27|NA|TRBJ1-5
CASSLSGGTNYNQPQHF
TGTGCCAGCAGTTTGTCGGGAGGAACTAATTACAATCAGCCCCAGCATTTT
>NA|TRBV12-3/TRBV12-4|NA|TRBJ2-1
CASSFGPNNEQFF
TGTGCCAGCAGTTTTGGGCCCAACAATGAGCAGTTCTTC